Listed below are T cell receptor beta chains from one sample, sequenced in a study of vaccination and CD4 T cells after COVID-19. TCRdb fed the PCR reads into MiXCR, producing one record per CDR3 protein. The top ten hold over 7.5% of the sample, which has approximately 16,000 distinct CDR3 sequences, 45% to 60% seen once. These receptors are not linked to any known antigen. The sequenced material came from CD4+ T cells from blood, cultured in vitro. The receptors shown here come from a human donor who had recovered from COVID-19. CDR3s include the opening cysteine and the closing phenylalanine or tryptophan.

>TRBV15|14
CATSRDRQVNEQFF
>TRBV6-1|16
CATPRDRGSGANVLTF
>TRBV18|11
CASSLTDTQYF
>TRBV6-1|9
CARYCSSYF
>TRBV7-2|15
CASSLGDFFTDTQYF
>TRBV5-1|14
CASSPTRGGGELFF
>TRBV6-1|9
CAGREKLFF
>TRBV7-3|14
CASSPSGAGGNKYF
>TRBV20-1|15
CSARGAGGVPDTQYF
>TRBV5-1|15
CASSLAGGVNTEAFF
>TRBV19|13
CASSRGRNQPQHF
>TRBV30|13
CAWSRRSSYEQYF
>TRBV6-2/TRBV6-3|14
CASSYSWPPNGYTF
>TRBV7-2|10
CASSLNGYTF
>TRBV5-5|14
CASSLGQPKETQYF
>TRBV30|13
CAWSVLGDQPQHF
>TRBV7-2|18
CASSFHPSGTGGYNEQFF
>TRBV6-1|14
CAGRQTTNAGELFF
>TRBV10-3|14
CAISLDRANQPQHF
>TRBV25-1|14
CASSPTSGLETQYF
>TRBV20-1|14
CSAIDRSGANVLTF
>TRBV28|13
CASSAGGRSPLHF
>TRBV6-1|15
CASSLGGQGGAEAFF
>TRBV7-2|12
CASSFFTDTQYF
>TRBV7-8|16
CASSQVTGKTQETQYF
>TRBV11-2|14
CASSSGIGWTEAFF
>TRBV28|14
CASRAGGDGNTIYF
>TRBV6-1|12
CASSSDGYGYTF
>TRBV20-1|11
CSAGRGDEQFF
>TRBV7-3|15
CASSLRDSGRDTQYF
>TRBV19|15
CASTVSGSRHEKLFF
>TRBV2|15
CASSRRQGALGTQYF
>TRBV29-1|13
CSVTQGTRETQYF
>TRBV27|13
CASSLRGAQGYTF
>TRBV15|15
CATSREGLETGELFF
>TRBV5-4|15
CASSPSPGGSTEAFF
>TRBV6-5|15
CASSLRGAANTEAFF
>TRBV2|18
CASSVNSPGQGSNQPQHF
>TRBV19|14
CASTPRGDGEKLFF
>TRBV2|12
CASKWDSYEQYF
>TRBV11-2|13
CASSLTYGDGYTF
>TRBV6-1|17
CASSPTPYGLEDYGYTF
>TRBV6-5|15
CASSYSYGGQETQYF
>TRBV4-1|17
CASSLGTGGWGNQPQHF
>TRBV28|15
CASSPPTGTGNTIYF
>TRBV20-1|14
CSASGTRGGETQYF
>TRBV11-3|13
CASSLGPTYTQYF
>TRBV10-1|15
CASSDGGISYNEQFF
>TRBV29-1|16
CSVGDRGPLSTDTQYF